This T cell receptor beta chain was documented in a study of blood T cell repertoires in COVID-19. This CDR3 has 16 residues. V was clipped by 4 bases and J by 3 bases; unmatched bases: 9. Germline V gene data show CDR1 as SGHNT and CDR2 as YYREEE (reference sequence). Data came from immunoSEQ multiplex PCR; TCRdb stores just in-frame clones and leaves some out. The sample lists 250,000 to 400,000 clones, approximately 87% seen once, with 2.9% in the top ten. The TCR comes from a woman in her 30s with COVID-19, enrolled during active disease. Sequenced input: peripheral blood. The rearrangement links TRBV5-4 to TRBJ2-3; TRBD1 matches at 9 bases. In DNA form, the CDR3 reads TGTGCCAGCAGCGCGGACAGGGGCTCCCGAACAGATACGCAGTATTTT. This gives the protein CASSADRGSRTDTQYF.